The 4 T cell receptor beta chains reported below all come from one sample, sequenced in a study of T cells in Graves' hyperthyroidism and ophthalmopathy (dated by TCRdb to the late 2010s). Libraries came from multiplex PCR. The run used an Illumina HiSeq 2000. The TCR beta CDR3 regions were amplified from RNA transcripts. The first round of RT-PCR for the TCR CDR3 was performed with the HTBI primer set and the Qiagen OneStep RT-PCR kit. TCRdb redid the processing of the public reads, applying fastp at Q25 and MiXCR, and retained in-frame beta chains. Under each unique CDR3 protein, matching rows form one entry showing the most common genes and DNA. The sample table contains about 400,000 distinct CDR3 sequences; only one count was recorded for approximately 15% of them. The top ten hold around a third of the sample. The material sequenced was blood. These receptors were obtained from a woman aged 25 to 39 with Graves' hyperthyroidism.

This clonotype occurred many times. This chain joins TRBV2 and TRBJ1-5; TRBD1 agrees at 8 bases. CDR1 is SNHLY, CDR2 FYNNEI, per germline. Trimming at V came to 6 bases and at J to 5 bases, leaving 12 bases not matched to a gene. The CDR3 contains 16 residues. Here the CDR3 reads CASSKPGQGRHQPQHF. DNA of the CDR3: TGTGCCAGCAGCAAACCCGGACAGGGCCGGCATCAGCCCCAGCATTTT.

This clonotype was seen a few times. This chain uses TRBV12-3 or TRBV12-4 with TRBJ1-3; no reliable D call. The CDR3 runs 14 residues. Trimming stripped 4 bases from V and 4 bases from J, with 11 bases between. The DNA of the CDR3 is TGTGCCAGCAGTTCCGTAGTAGTAGGAAACACCATATATTTT. Its translation is CASSSVVVGNTIYF.

This chain links TRBV12-3 or TRBV12-4 with TRBJ2-5, with 12 bases fitting TRBD1. V lost 4 bases, J lost 4 bases, and 7 bases stayed unmatched. The CDR3 covers 16 residues. The CDR3 DNA is TGTGCCAGCAGTTCTAGGGGACAGGGGGCCGGAGAGACCCAGTACTTC. Encoded protein: CASSSRGQGAGETQYF.

This clonotype was detected many times. V and J are TRBV5-1 and TRBJ1-1; D uncertain. Germline V gene sequence: CDR1 SGHRS, CDR2 YFSETQ. This CDR3 comprises 14 residues. V was clipped by 0 bases and J by 1 base, with 7 bases between them. CDR3 sequence reads: CASSLAQTNTEAFF. The CDR3 DNA reads as TGCGCCAGCAGCTTGGCACAGACGAACACTGAAGCTTTCTTT. The whole variable domain, filled in from reference TRBV5-1 and TRBJ1-1, reads KAGVTQTPRYLIKTRGQQVTLSCSPISGHRSVSWYQQTPGQGLQFLFEYFSETQRNKGNFPGRFSGRQFSNSRSEMNVSTLELGDSALYLCASSLAQTNTEAFFGQGTRLTVV.